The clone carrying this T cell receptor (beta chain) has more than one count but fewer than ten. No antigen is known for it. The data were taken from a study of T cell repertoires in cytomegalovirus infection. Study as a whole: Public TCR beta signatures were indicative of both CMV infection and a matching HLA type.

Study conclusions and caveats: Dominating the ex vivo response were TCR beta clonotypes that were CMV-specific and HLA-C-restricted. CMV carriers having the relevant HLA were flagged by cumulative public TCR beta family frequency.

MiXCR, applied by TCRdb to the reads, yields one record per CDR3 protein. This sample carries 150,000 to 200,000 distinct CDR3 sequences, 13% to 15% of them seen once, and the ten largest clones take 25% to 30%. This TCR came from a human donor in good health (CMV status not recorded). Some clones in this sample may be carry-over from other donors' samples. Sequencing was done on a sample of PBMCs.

CDR3 sequence (DNA): TGTGCCAGCAGTCCTGCGGGCAGGGTAGGGGGCTACACCTTC. Protein sequence: CASSPAGRVGGYTF. The chain employs TRBV27 and TRBJ1-2; TRBD1 might be the D (5 bases). The V end was cut by 5 bases, the J end by 8 bases, with 18 bases between. This CDR3 is built from 14 residues. Germline CDR1 is MNHEY and CDR2 is SMNVEV (reference sequence).